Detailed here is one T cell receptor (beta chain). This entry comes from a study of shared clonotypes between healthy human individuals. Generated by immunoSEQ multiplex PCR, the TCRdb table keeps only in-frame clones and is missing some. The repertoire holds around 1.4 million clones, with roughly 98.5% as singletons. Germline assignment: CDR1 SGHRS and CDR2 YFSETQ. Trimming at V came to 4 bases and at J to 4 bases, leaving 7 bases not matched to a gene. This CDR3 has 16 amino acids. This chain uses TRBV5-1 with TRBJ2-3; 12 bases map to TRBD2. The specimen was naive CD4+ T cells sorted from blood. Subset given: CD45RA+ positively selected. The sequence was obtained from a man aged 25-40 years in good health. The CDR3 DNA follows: TGCGCCAGCAGCCAACTAGCGGGAGGTTTAGCAGATACGCAGTATTTT. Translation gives CASSQLAGGLADTQYF. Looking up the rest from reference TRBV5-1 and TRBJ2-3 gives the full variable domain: KAGVTQTPRYLIKTRGQQVTLSCSPISGHRSVSWYQQTPGQGLQFLFEYFSETQRNKGNFPGRFSGRQFSNSRSEMNVSTLELGDSALYLCASSQLAGGLADTQYFGPGTRLTVL.